Listed here are 16 T cell receptor beta chains from one sample, sequenced in a study of control samples from healthy donors and cancer patients. Libraries were prepared by immunoSEQ multiplex PCR; TCRdb keeps only in-frame clonotypes and omits some of them. The repertoire has fewer than 70,000 clones, roughly 80% of them found once; the top ten carry 2.9%. Sequencing input: PBMCs. The receptors here all came from a woman aged 45-65 years with lung cancer.

The chain links TRBV7-2 to TRBJ2-2, with D perhaps matching TRBD1 or TRBD2 (5 bases each). The germline CDR1 and CDR2 sequences are SGHTA and FQGNSA. The CDR3 has 15 amino acids. Trimming pared 1 base from V and 0 bases from J, leaving 6 bases between. The CDR3: CASSLGGTNTGELFF. DNA of the CDR3: TGTGCCAGCAGCTTAGGGGGGACGAACACCGGGGAGCTGTTTTTT.

This clone was detected only once. The chain recombines TRBV6-5 with TRBJ1-2, with D unclear. Germline assignment: CDR1 MNHEY and CDR2 SVGAGI. V lost 6 bases and J 7 bases, leaving 21 bases between the germline ends. The length of the CDR3 is 15 residues. DNA of the CDR3: TGTGCCAGCAGCATTACAGTATCGGGGTCTAGTGGCTACACCTTC. Translated: CASSITVSGSSGYTF.

This sequence joins TRBV11-2 and TRBJ2-2; D ambiguous. V lost 3 bases and J 4 bases, leaving 3 bases between the germline ends. There are 12 residues in the CDR3. CDR1 SGHAT and CDR2 FQNNGV come from the germline V gene. The CDR3 region has the DNA TGTGCCAGCAGCTTCACCACCGGGGAGCTGTTTTTT. Translating gives CASSFTTGELFF.

The CDR3 is CASSASPSGTGLPEQYF. The DNA for the CDR3 is TGTGCCAGCAGCGCCTCTCCCTCCGGGACAGGGTTGCCCGAGCAGTACTTC. The gene calls are TRBV7-9 and TRBJ2-7, with 9 bases matching TRBD1. Germline CDR1 SEHNR, CDR2 FQNEAQ (reference sequence). CDR3 length equals 17 residues. Unmatched junction bases numbered 17, after V lost 5 bases and J lost 6 bases. The full variable domain, its missing parts supplied by reference TRBV7-9 and TRBJ2-7, is DTGVSQNPRHKITKRGQNVTFRCDPISEHNRLYWYRQTLGQGPEFLTYFQNEAQLEKSRLLSDRFSAERPKGSFSTLEIQRTEQGDSAMYLCASSASPSGTGLPEQYFGPGTRLTVT.

The gene calls are TRBV12-3 or TRBV12-4 and TRBJ1-2; D not certain. This CDR3 is 12 amino acids long. Trimming took 6 bases from V and 8 from J, leaving 13 bases between them. In DNA form, the CDR3 reads TGTGCCAGCAGCCCTGGCTTGAGCGGCTACACCTTC. Residues: CASSPGLSGYTF.

This chain uses TRBV27 with TRBJ1-1; D unresolved. Trimming shortened V by 4 bases and J by 1 base, and 7 bases separated the two germline ends. This CDR3 has 13 amino acids. Germline V CDR1 and CDR2: MNHEY, SMNVEV (reference sequence). The CDR3 coding sequence is TGTGCCAGCAGTTATAACGGGAACACTGAAGCTTTCTTT. The encoded protein is CASSYNGNTEAFF.

This clone was found once. The CDR3 is CASSPRADGSYGYTF. The DNA for the CDR3 is TGTGCCAGCAGCCCTAGGGCGGATGGGAGTTATGGCTACACCTTC. V usage is TRBV9 and J usage is TRBJ1-2; D not certain. V lost 4 bases to trimming and J lost 5 bases, with 18 bases between them. The CDR3 totals 15 residues. CDR1 and CDR2 from the germline V gene are SGDLS and YYNGEE.

The chain carries TRBV24-1 and TRBJ1-5; 9 bases agree with TRBD1. Looked up from germline, CDR1 is KGHDR and CDR2 is SFDVKD. The CDR3 consists of 15 residues. J was trimmed by 9 bases and V by 2 bases; bases with no gene match: 7. The CDR3 protein is CATSDSGTGMRPQHF. In DNA form, the CDR3 reads TGTGCCACCAGTGATTCCGGGACAGGGATGCGGCCCCAGCATTTT.

This chain links TRBV30 with TRBJ1-1; D is unclear. V lost 1 base and J 2 bases, leaving 8 bases between the germline ends. The CDR3 has 13 residues. CDR1 GTSNPN and CDR2 SVGIG come from the germline V gene (reference sequence). The CDR3 here is CAWSGASNTEAFF. In DNA, the CDR3 is TGTGCCTGGAGTGGGGCCAGCAACACTGAAGCTTTCTTT.

This clone was detected once. The CDR3 DNA is TGTGCCAGCAGCTTAGGGGGTCGGATGAACACTGAAGCTTTCTTT. This sequence encodes CASSLGGRMNTEAFF. This chain links TRBV7-2 with TRBJ1-1; no clear D gene. This CDR3 is built from 15 residues. Trimming cost V 1 base and J 0 bases, with 9 bases left between them. CDR1 SGHTA and CDR2 FQGNSA come from the germline V gene.

This chain joins TRBV7-2 and TRBJ1-1, with 8 bases matching TRBD1. This CDR3 is built from 14 residues. With 5 bases clipped from V and 7 bases from J, the junction kept 9 bases outside the gene matches. CDR1 and CDR2 from the germline V gene are SGHTA and FQGNSA. In DNA form, the CDR3 reads TGTGCCAGCAGCGAATATGGACAGGGAGGTGAAGCTTTCTTT. Translated, it gives CASSEYGQGGEAFF.

This clone occurred once. This chain connects TRBV5-1 to TRBJ1-1; D ambiguous. CDR3 size: 13 residues. V lost 4 bases to trimming and J lost 2 bases, with 9 bases between them. CDR1 is SGHRS, CDR2 YFSETQ, per germline. The CDR3 loop is CASSQEVNTEAFF. The CDR3 DNA sequence: TGCGCCAGCAGCCAGGAGGTAAACACTGAAGCTTTCTTT.

The rearrangement uses TRBV5-4 and TRBJ2-1; 13 nucleotides align to TRBD2. V trimming: 4 bases; J trimming: 4 bases; junction bases outside the gene matches: 5. CDR1 SGHNT and CDR2 YYREEE come from the germline V gene (reference sequence). The CDR3 contains 16 residues. This CDR3 reads CASSHQLAGGYNEQFF. The DNA for the CDR3 is TGTGCCAGCAGCCATCAACTAGCGGGGGGGTACAATGAGCAGTTCTTC.

The rearrangement uses TRBV7-9 and TRBJ2-1; 7 bases are shared with TRBD1. The CDR3 totals 14 residues. Germline CDR1 reads SEHNR; CDR2 reads FQNEAQ (reference sequence). V lost 4 bases and J lost 4; bases outside the gene matches: 4. CDR3 nucleotide sequence: TGTGCCAGCAGCTCCGACAGGGATTACAATGAGCAGTTCTTC. Encoded protein: CASSSDRDYNEQFF. Drawing the rest from reference TRBV7-9 and TRBJ2-1, the complete variable domain is DTGVSQNPRHKITKRGQNVTFRCDPISEHNRLYWYRQTLGQGPEFLTYFQNEAQLEKSRLLSDRFSAERPKGSFSTLEIQRTEQGDSAMYLCASSSDRDYNEQFFGPGTRLTVL.

The CDR3 loop is CASSGHRGTNTEAFF. Here the CDR3 DNA reads TGCGCCAGCAGCGGCCACAGGGGGACGAACACTGAAGCTTTCTTT. This chain links TRBV4-1 with TRBJ1-1; 8 positions match TRBD1. Germline V gives CDR1 MGHRA, CDR2 YSYEKL. The V segment lost 5 bases and the J segment 1 base; nucleotides outside the gene matches: 6. The CDR3 covers 15 residues.

This chain links TRBV5-1 with TRBJ1-4, with 9 bases matching TRBD1. The CDR3 is made up of 14 amino acids. Per germline, CDR1 SGHRS and CDR2 YFSETQ. J gave up 7 bases and V 0 bases, and 1 base lay outside the gene matches. The CDR3 DNA is TGCGCCAGCAGCTTGGGACAGGGGGTTGAAAAACTGTTTTTT. Translating it yields CASSLGQGVEKLFF.